This T cell receptor (beta chain) was sequenced in a study of T-cell memory formation after mild COVID-19. In its sample, this clonotype was seen a few times. TCRdb redid the calling of the 5' RACE reads with MiXCR, one entry per CDR3 protein. The table has more than 110,000 distinct CDR3 sequences, 13% to 15% seen once. This CDR3 spans 12 amino acids. The V gene end was trimmed by 6 bases and the J gene end by 4 bases; junction bases not matched to a gene: 3. Germline CDR1 DFQATT, CDR2 SNEGSKA (reference sequence). The TCR originated in an adult woman who had mild COVID-19 (a few samples of this study predate the infection). Cell type and time point are not known. The sequenced material came from PBMCs or a T cell subset sorted from them (not recorded which). The chain is built from TRBV20-1 and TRBJ2-7, with 10 bases that match TRBD1. The CDR3 loop is CSARTGGYEQYF. The DNA of the CDR3 is TGCAGTGCCCGGACAGGGGGGTACGAGCAGTACTTC.